The 13 T cell receptor beta chains below all came from one sample that was sequenced in a study of blood T cells in healthy people across ages. Combining a sample-barcoded 5' primer with a J-beta primer mix, a second PCR ran for 7 to 11 cycles. TCRdb used MiXCR to reprocess the 5' RACE reads, holding one entry per CDR3 protein. The profile covers 650,000 to 800,000 distinct CDR3 sequences, with more than 40% appearing a single time and around 21% taken by the ten largest. Sequencing was carried out using blood. The origin of the receptors is a man in his 60s in good health.

This clonotype was counted only a few times. This sequence joins TRBV3-1 and TRBJ1-6; TRBD1 might be the D (5 bases). The CDR3 runs 15 residues. Trimming shortened V by 3 bases and J by 4 bases, and 10 bases separated the two germline ends. The germline CDR1 and CDR2 sequences are LGHDT and YNNKEL (reference sequence). CDR3 protein: CASSHPGGYNSPLHF. The CDR3 DNA follows: TGTGCCAGCAGCCACCCGGGGGGTTATAATTCACCCCTCCACTTT.

Many counts were recorded for this clonotype. CDR3 region: CASSLSSGADTQYF. As DNA, the CDR3 is TGTGCCAGCAGTTTATCTAGCGGGGCAGATACGCAGTATTTT. V gene TRBV28 combines with J gene TRBJ2-3, with TRBD2 matching over 9 bases. The germline CDR1 and CDR2 sequences are MDHEN and SYDVKM. This CDR3 region has 14 residues. The V and J ends lost 1 base and 4 bases, in that order; junction bases with no gene match: 0.

Only a few counts were recorded for this clonotype. The chain uses TRBV15 and TRBJ2-3, with TRBD1 identical over 11 bases. V was clipped by 4 bases and J by 4 bases; unmatched bases: 4. The CDR3 runs to 15 residues. From germline, CDR1 is LNHNV and CDR2 YYDKDF (reference sequence). CDR3 bases: TGTGCCACCAGCAAGGGACAGGGGGAAGCAGATACGCAGTATTTT. The encoded protein is CATSKGQGEADTQYF.

The rearrangement links TRBV9 to TRBJ2-1; 13 bases are a match to TRBD2. Per germline, CDR1 SGDLS and CDR2 YYNGEE. The CDR3 loop spans 18 amino acids. V lost 3 bases and J lost 7; bases outside the gene matches: 13. The CDR3 here is CASSAPRELAGGPNEQFF. The CDR3 DNA sequence: TGTGCCAGCAGCGCCCCGAGAGAACTAGCGGGGGGGCCTAATGAGCAGTTCTTC.

This clonotype was picked up a small number of times. The chain couples TRBV6-6 to TRBJ2-4; TRBD2 agrees at 12 bases. The J call may be mistaken, given a closer DNA end match to TRBJ2-7. Germline V CDR1 and CDR2: MNHNY, SVGAGI (reference sequence). The CDR3 length is 14 residues. In nucleotides, the CDR3 is TGTGCCAGCACGGTGACTAGCGGGGGCCTCGAGCAGTACTTC. Its translation: CASTVTSGGLEQYF.

The genes are TRBV5-5 and TRBJ2-6; no definite D call. With 4 bases removed from V and 1 base from J, the gap between germline ends came to 12 bases. Germline-derived CDR1 and CDR2 are SGHKS and YYEKEE (reference sequence). This CDR3 is 16 amino acids long. The CDR3 coding sequence is TGTGCCAGCAGCCCCTCTACAGCATCTGGGGCCAACGTCCTGACTTTC. It translates to CASSPSTASGANVLTF.

This clonotype was found a few times. This chain joins TRBV7-2 and TRBJ2-3; 16 bases align to TRBD2. J lost 5 bases, V lost 5 bases, and 7 bases had no gene match. From germline, CDR1 is SGHTA and CDR2 FQGNSA. The length of the CDR3 is 17 residues. For the CDR3, the DNA is TGTGCCAGCAGCCTGACGGGACTAGCGGGGGGGCTAGATACGCAGTATTTT. Translating it yields CASSLTGLAGGLDTQYF.

V and J are TRBV4-3 and TRBJ2-1; TRBD1 aligns across 7 bases. The CDR3 runs 16 residues. V was clipped by 4 bases and J by 4 bases; unmatched bases: 10. CDR1 is LGHNA, CDR2 YSLEER, per germline. For the CDR3, the DNA is TGCGCCAGCAGCCCCGCCGGGACAGATCTTTACAATGAGCAGTTCTTC. It specifies CASSPAGTDLYNEQFF.

Concerning this clonotype: This may stem from a read error, because a much larger clone lies one nucleotide away. The chain links TRBV29-1 to TRBJ2-7; TRBD2 is a possible D gene (5 bases). Germline values: CDR1 SQVTM, CDR2 ANQGSEA. CDR3 length: 12 amino acids. This CDR3 reads CCVGRGTYEQYF. The DNA for the CDR3 is TGCTGCGTCGGTCGGGGAACTTACGAGCAGTACTTC.

The chain joins TRBV6-1 to TRBJ1-1; D possibly corresponds to TRBD1 (5 bases). The CDR3 runs to 14 residues. CDR1 and CDR2 (germline): MNHNS, SASEGT. V was trimmed by 4 bases and J by 4 bases, leaving 13 bases between them. This CDR3 is CASSGRYGATEAFF. The CDR3 coding sequence is TGTGCCAGCAGTGGCAGGTATGGGGCCACTGAAGCTTTCTTT.

This clonotype showed up just once. A much larger clonotype is one base distant, so this may be a read error. V usage is TRBV6-1 and J usage is TRBJ2-7; 8 positions agree with TRBD1. The length of the CDR3 is 15 residues. Germline assignment: CDR1 MNHNS and CDR2 SASEGT. DNA of the CDR3: TGTGCCGGCAGACCTGGACAGGGCGCTGCCTACGAGCAGTACTTC. Translation gives CAGRPGQGAAYEQYF.

This clonotype was counted at least ten times. The CDR3 nucleotides read TGCAGTGCCACCTCGGCAACACAAGAGACCCAGTACTTC. This sequence encodes CSATSATQETQYF. The V call is TRBV20-1, the J call TRBJ2-5; no clear D gene. Germline CDR1 reads DFQATT; CDR2 reads SNEGSKA (reference sequence). V lost 6 bases and J 2 bases, leaving 13 bases between the germline ends. The CDR3 runs 13 residues.

This clonotype was detected only a few times. J is TRBJ2-1 and V is TRBV6-6, with TRBD2 identical over 10 bases. The CDR3 runs 15 residues. The V gene's germline CDR1 is MNHNY and CDR2 SVGAGI (reference sequence). Trimming took 5 bases from V and 10 from J; bases not matched to a gene: 11. The CDR3 protein is CASSRTSGLIEEQFF. DNA for the CDR3: TGTGCCAGCAGTAGGACTAGCGGACTCATCGAAGAGCAGTTCTTC.